In this sample, the clone carrying this T cell receptor (beta chain) turned up many times. The antigen is not known. The CDR3 end lies 3 residues beyond the end of the read and is filled in from the germline J gene. With V trimmed by 5 bases and J by 2 bases, 8 bases remained unmatched. The CDR3 is made up of 16 amino acids. Blood samples were heparinized, about 5 to 9 ml per donor. The sample belongs to a study of T cell clonality in common variable immunodeficiency. CVID and control samples used equivalent genomic DNA input. Sequencing used immunoSEQ multiplex PCR; TCRdb keeps in-frame clones, though not all of them. This sample carries 55,000 or so clones, none of them present only once. Study results and limitations: CVID patient heterogeneity limited repertoire-clinical complication correlations. Authors noted CVID clonality's cause needs subpopulation repertoire sequencing.

The V call is TRBV12-3 or TRBV12-4, the J call TRBJ2-7, with 11 bases that match TRBD2. The sample taken for sequencing was peripheral blood mononuclear cells. The receptor was isolated from a person between 18 and 75 years old in good health. CDR3 amino acids: CASSPAGTSGPYEQYF. The part of the CDR3 DNA that was read is TGTGCCAGCAGTCCCGCCGGGACTAGCGGCCCCTACGAG.